Included here is one T cell receptor beta chain sequence, with context. Treatment reported: randomized to nivolumab then ipilimumab (arm A) or the reverse (arm B). DNA-damaging chemotherapy had not been given to any patient beforehand. PBMC sorting kept live CD3+CD8+ cells without CD19 or CD56. The sample is drawn from a study of sequential checkpoint blockade in melanoma. Study information: Randomization was 1:1 between first-line nivolumab→ipilimumab and ipilimumab→nivolumab. Both treatment sequences were followed by maintenance nivolumab.

The V gene lost 1 base and the J gene lost 8 bases, with 12 bases spanning the gap. Per the germline V gene, CDR1 is SNHLY and CDR2 is FYNNEI. CDR3 length: 14 residues. Measured with immunoSEQ multiplex PCR; TCRdb has only the in-frame clones, and not every one. The repertoire includes 13,000 or so clones, over 75% of them detected once, and 7.5% sits in the top ten. This receptor was identified in a human donor with melanoma. The source was CD8+ T cells sorted from blood (inferred from file names), collected from a patient given nivolumab and ipilimumab in sequence. V gene TRBV2 combines with J gene TRBJ2-1, with TRBD2 as a possible D gene (5 bases). The CDR3 reads CASSEGSPGYEQFF. The CDR3, as DNA: TGTGCCAGCAGTGAAGGCAGCCCGGGGTATGAGCAGTTCTTC.